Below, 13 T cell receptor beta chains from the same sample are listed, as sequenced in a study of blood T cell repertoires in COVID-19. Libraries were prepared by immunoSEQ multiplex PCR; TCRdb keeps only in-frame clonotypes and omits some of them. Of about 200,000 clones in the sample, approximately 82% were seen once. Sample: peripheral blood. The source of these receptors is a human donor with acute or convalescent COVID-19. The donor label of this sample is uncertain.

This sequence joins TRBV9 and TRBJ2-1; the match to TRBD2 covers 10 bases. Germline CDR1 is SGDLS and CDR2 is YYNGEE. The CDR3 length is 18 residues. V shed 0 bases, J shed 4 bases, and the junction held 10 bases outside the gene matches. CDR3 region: CASSVAAWTSGLYNEQFF. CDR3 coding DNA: TGTGCCAGCAGCGTAGCAGCCTGGACTAGCGGACTGTACAATGAGCAGTTCTTC.

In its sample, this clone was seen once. This CDR3 is CASRFQSGLAGTGELFF. CDR3 sequence (DNA): TGTGCCAGCAGATTTCAAAGTGGGCTAGCGGGGACCGGGGAGCTGTTTTTT. The rearrangement uses TRBV21-1 and TRBJ2-2; the table names TRBD2, a call not compared with the DNA. TRBV21-1 has pseudogene status. CDR3 size: 17 residues.

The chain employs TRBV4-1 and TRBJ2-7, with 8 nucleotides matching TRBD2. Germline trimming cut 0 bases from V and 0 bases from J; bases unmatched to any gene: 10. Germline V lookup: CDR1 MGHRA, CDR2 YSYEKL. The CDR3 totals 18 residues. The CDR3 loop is CASSQDTAGGPSSYEQYF. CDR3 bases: TGCGCCAGCAGCCAAGATACCGCGGGAGGCCCCAGCTCCTACGAGCAGTACTTC.

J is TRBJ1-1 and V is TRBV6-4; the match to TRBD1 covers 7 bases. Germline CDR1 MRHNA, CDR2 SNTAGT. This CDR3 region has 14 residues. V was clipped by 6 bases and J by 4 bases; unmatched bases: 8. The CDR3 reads CASSLQGQGTEAFF. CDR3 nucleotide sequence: TGTGCCAGCAGCTTACAGGGGCAGGGCACTGAAGCTTTCTTT.

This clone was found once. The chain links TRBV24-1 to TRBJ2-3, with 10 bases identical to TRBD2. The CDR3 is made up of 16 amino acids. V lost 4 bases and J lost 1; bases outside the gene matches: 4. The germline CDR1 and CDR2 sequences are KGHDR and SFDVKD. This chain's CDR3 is CATSEVGTSGTDTQYF. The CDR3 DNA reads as TGTGCCACCAGTGAGGTCGGGACTAGCGGCACAGATACGCAGTATTTT.

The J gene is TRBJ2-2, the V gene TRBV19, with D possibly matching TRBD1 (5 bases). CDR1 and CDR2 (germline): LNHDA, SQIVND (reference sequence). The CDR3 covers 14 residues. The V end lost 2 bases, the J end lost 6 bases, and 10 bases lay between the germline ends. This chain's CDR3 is CASSITRAAGELFF. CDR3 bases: TGTGCCAGTAGTATAACCAGGGCTGCCGGGGAGCTGTTTTTT. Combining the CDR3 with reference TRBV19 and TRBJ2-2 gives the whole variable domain DGGITQSPKYLFRKEGQNVTLSCEQNLNHDAMYWYRQDPGQGLRLIYYSQIVNDFQKGDIAEGYSVSREKKESFPLTVTSAQKNPTAFYLCASSITRAAGELFFGEGSRLTVL.

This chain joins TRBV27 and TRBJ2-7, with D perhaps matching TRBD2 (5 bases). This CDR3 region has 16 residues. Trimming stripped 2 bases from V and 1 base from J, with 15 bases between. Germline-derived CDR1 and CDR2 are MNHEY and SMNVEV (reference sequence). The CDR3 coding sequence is TGTGCCAGCAGTTTAACGGGGAACAGTCCTTCCTACGAGCAGTACTTC. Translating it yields CASSLTGNSPSYEQYF.

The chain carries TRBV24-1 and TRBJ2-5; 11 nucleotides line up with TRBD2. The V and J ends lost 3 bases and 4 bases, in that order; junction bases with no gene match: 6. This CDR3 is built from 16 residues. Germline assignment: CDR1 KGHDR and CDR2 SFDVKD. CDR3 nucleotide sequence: TGTGCCACCAGTGATATGACTAGCGGGAAGGGAGAGACCCAGTACTTC. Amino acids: CATSDMTSGKGETQYF.

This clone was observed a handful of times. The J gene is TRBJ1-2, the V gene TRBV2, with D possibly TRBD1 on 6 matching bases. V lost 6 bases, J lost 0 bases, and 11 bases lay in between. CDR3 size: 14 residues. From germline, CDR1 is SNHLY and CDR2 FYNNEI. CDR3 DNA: TGTGCCAGCAGCGACAGGCCGACTAACTATGGCTACACCTTC. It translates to CASSDRPTNYGYTF. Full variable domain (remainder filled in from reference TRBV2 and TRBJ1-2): EPEVTQTPSHQVTQMGQEVILRCVPISNHLYFYWYRQILGQKVEFLVSFYNNEISEKSEIFDDQFSVERPDGSNFTLKIRSTKLEDSAMYFCASSDRPTNYGYTFGSGTRLTVV.

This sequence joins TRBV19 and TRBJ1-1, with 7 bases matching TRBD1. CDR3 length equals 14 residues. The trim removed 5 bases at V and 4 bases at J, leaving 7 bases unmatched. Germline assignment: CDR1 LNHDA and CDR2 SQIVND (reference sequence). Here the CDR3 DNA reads TGTGCCAGTAGTGGGAGCAGGGGGAGCACTGAAGCTTTCTTT. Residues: CASSGSRGSTEAFF.

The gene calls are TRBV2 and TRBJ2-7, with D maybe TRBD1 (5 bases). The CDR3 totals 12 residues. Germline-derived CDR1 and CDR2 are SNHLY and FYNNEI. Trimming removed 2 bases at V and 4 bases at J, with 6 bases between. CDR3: CASSENRYEQYF. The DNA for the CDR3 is TGTGCCAGCAGTGAAAACAGGTACGAGCAGTACTTC.

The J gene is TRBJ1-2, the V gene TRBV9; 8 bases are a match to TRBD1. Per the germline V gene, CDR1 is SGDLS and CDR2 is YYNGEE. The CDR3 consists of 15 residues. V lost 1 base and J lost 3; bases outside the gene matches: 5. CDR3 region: CASSVLSQGDYGYTF. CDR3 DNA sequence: TGTGCCAGCAGCGTACTGTCACAGGGGGACTATGGCTACACCTTC. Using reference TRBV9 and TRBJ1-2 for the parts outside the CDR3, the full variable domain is DSGVTQTPKHLITATGQRVTLRCSPRSGDLSVYWYQQSLDQGLQFLIQYYNGEERAKGNILERFSAQQFPDLHSELNLSSLELGDSALYFCASSVLSQGDYGYTFGSGTRLTVV.

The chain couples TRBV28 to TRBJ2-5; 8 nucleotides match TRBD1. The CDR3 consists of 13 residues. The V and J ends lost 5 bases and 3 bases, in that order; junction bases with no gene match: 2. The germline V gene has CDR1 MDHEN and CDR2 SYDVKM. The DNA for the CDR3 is TGTGCCAGCAGTACAGGGGGAAAAGAGACCCAGTACTTC. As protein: CASSTGGKETQYF.